What follows describes a single T cell receptor (beta chain). Its antigen is unknown. No base-level quality is on record; no much larger clone is a single base apart. Repertoires were sampled multiple times during chemoradiotherapy, which allowed clonal expansion in the tumor microenvironment to be followed. This sample was taken from a study of chemoradiotherapy in HPV16-positive cancers (dated by TCRdb to 2022 to 2024). Regarding the complete study: Using functional T-cell assays on cells from two HPV16-positive patients, the researchers defined candidate HPV-specific T-cell clones and common TCR motifs. Next, the candidate HPV-specific TCRs and motifs were followed in TCR repertoires from roughly 90 patients with HPV-related cancers. The study asked whether T-cell immunity against the HPV oncoproteins E6 and E7 changes during chemoradiotherapy and whether it affects survival. Results the study describes overall, beyond this receptor: In HPV16-positive patients, expansion of HPV-responsive T cells during chemoradiotherapy was found to be associated with improved recurrence-free survival. Expansion of candidate HPV-specific clones and E7-related TCR motifs was observed in the tumor microenvironment during treatment, whereas no such expansion was observed for non-HPV-specific T cells. The functional definition of HPV-specific T cells came from only a couple of HPV16-positive patients, and the survival association was reported for HPV16-positive patients.

The library was obtained by the immunoSEQ multiplex PCR assay. TCRdb retrieved this table from immuneACCESS and kept in-frame rearrangements only. Not all clones are present; in checked studies, unresolved V genes account for under half, and no reason is known for the remainder. Here the sample has about 12,000 clones; about three quarters occur a single time. Roughly 8.3% of the sample is in the top ten clones. The CDR3 has 15 amino acids, counting the end cysteine and phenylalanine. The kept DNA is CDR3 alone, 45 bases in frame from the first base. Trimming costs V 1 base and J 7 bases, and their ends lie 17 bases apart. In the germline V gene, CDR1 corresponds to SGDLS and CDR2 to YYNGEE.

This chain joins TRBV9 to TRBJ1-1; the D gene is perhaps TRBD1, from 5 matching bases. This sample was obtained from a patient who underwent chemoradiotherapy. The clonotype originates from a human donor with HPV-associated anogenital cancer. The CDR3 reads CASSVSPSTGDEAFF. The DNA sequence follows: TGTGCCAGCAGCGTAAGTCCAAGTACAGGAGATGAAGCTTTCTTT.